This T cell receptor (beta chain) was sequenced during a study of chemoradiotherapy in HPV16-positive cancers. The CDR3 length is 13 residues. Trimming removed 6 bases from V and 6 bases from J, with 15 bases in between. Per the germline V gene, CDR1 is MNHEY and CDR2 is SVGAGI. On this clone itself: Its antigen is not known.

Study-wide points: Better recurrence-free survival went with HPV-responsive T-cell expansion in HPV16-positive patients.

The protocol was immunoSEQ multiplex PCR, while the TCRdb copy is restricted to in-frame clones and leaves out a portion. Of about 7,600 clones in the sample, just under 85% were seen once. The starting material was blood, obtained from a patient who underwent chemoradiotherapy. The chain combines TRBV6-5 with TRBJ2-7; D is perhaps TRBD1 (6 bases). The TCR was taken from a human donor with HPV-associated anogenital cancer. The CDR3 DNA sequence: TGTGCCAGCAGGCTCACAGGGAATGGCGAGCAGTACTTC. Its protein is CASRLTGNGEQYF.